This TCR beta chain came from a study of OX40 agonist ivuxolimab in advanced cancers. Sequencing used immunoSEQ multiplex PCR; TCRdb keeps in-frame clones, though not all of them. The sample has approximately 65,000 clones; roughly nine tenths are singletons. This clone was seen a single time. V was trimmed by 0 bases and J by 5 bases, leaving 16 bases between them. Per germline, CDR1 MNHEY and CDR2 SMNVEV (reference sequence). The CDR3 has 17 amino acids. The TCR was taken from an adult with an advanced solid tumor such as melanoma, head and neck, liver or kidney cancer. The chain combines TRBV27 with TRBJ2-2; D possibly corresponds to TRBD1 (6 bases). The sequencing used CD4+ or CD8+ T cells sorted from blood, collected in a trial of the OX40 agonist ivuxolimab. CDR3 nucleotides: TGTGCCAGCAGTTTATCGATATGGCAGGGGCGGACCGGGGAGCTGTTTTTT. This translates into CASSLSIWQGRTGELFF.